The source of this T cell receptor beta chain is a study of blood T cell repertoires in COVID-19. Overall study: Acute and convalescent COVID-19 samples came from the United States, Italy and Spain. T cells, B-cell-depleted T cells, or PBMCs supplied cDNA or gDNA.

Original processing methods: Estimation of nucleated cell counts was performed using reference gene primer amplification. Clones were read by immunoSEQ multiplex PCR, and TCRdb kept only the in-frame ones, dropping some. V and J calls and clone size are those listed in that table; D and trimming were worked out from the DNA. Of 70,000 or so clones listed, about 89% are singletons. With V trimmed by 1 base and J by 6 bases, 1 base remained unmatched. The germline CDR1 and CDR2 sequences are WNHNN and SYGVQD (reference sequence). The CDR3 is 13 amino acids. This TCR was recovered from a man aged 55-75 years with acute or convalescent COVID-19. Material: peripheral blood. This sequence joins TRBV10-1 and TRBJ2-3; 7 positions agree with TRBD2. For the CDR3, the DNA is TGCGCCAGCAGTGAGTGGGGAGGGGATACGCAGTATTTT. It is translated as CASSEWGGDTQYF.